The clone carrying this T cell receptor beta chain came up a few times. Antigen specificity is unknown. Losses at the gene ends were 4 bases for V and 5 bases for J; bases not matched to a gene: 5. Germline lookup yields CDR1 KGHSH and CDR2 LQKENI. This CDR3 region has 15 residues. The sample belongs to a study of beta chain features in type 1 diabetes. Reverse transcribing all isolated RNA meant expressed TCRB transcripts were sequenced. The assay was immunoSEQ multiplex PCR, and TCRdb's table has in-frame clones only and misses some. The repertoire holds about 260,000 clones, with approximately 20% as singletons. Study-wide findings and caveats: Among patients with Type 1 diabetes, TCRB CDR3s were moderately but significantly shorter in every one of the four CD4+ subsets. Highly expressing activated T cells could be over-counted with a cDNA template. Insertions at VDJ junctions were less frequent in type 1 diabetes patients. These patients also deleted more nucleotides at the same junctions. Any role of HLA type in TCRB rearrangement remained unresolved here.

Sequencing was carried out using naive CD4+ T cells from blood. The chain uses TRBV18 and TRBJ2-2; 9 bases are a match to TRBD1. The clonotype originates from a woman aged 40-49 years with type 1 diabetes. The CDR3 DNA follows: TGTGCCAGCTCACTCACCGGGACAGGGACCGGGGAGCTGTTTTTT. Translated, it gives CASSLTGTGTGELFF.